The present entry profiles one T cell receptor (beta chain) with its context. Regarding time point: 2015-2016 season, pre-vaccination. Adults received seasonal inactivated influenza vaccine, with sorted blood CD4 subsets sequenced before and after. Community-dwelling subjects without influenza vaccination in the prior 6 months were enrolled. Between about 40 and 100 mL of blood was drawn per time point. Cells are cTfh (non-naive CD4+CXCR5+PD-1+), split by ICOS and CD38 into double-positive or double-negative. CDR3 length: 14 residues. The V and J ends lost 8 bases and 3 bases respectively, with 16 bases between them. CDR1 is MNHEY, CDR2 SVGAGI, per germline. These data originate in a study of follicular helper T cells after annual influenza vaccination. TCRdb's copy holds only in-frame clones and misses some; the assay was immunoSEQ multiplex PCR. The data contain around 10,000 clones, around nine tenths of them singletons.

Material: CXCR5+ CD38- circulating T follicular helper cells from blood, obtained on the day of influenza vaccination. The subset is: circulating Tfh, non-naive CD4+CXCR5+PD-1+ (ICOS+CD38+ or ICOS-CD38-). The receptor was isolated from an adult who received the influenza vaccine. The rearrangement uses TRBV6-5 and TRBJ1-1; D not resolved. For the CDR3, the DNA is TGTGCCAGCGGAGAGGGAGGGTTGGACACTGAAGCTTTCTTT. It codes for CASGEGGLDTEAFF.